This T cell receptor beta chain was recorded in a study of cytomegalovirus exposure and HLA in healthy donors. Worth noting for this clone: Its antigen is unidentified.

Study conclusions and caveats: Reports indicated that the classifier achieved high specificity and sensitivity in diagnosing cytomegalovirus status. That first-cohort TCR clusters tended to co-occur in the roughly 110 validation repertoires was found in a later analysis. A few CMV-associated chains were confirmed in vitro to be specific for CMV antigens. The study recorded around 160 TCR beta chains that were cytomegalovirus-associated.

Clones were sequenced by immunoSEQ multiplex PCR, and TCRdb holds only the in-frame ones, with some missing. The sample lists nearly 110,000 clones; around 90% were seen once. The germline gives CDR1 WNHNN, CDR2 SYGVQD (reference sequence). The CDR3 has 18 residues. The V segment lost 0 bases and the J segment 2 bases; nucleotides outside the gene matches: 2. The sample taken for sequencing was PBMCs. This receptor was identified in a woman aged 18-29 years in good health and CMV-seropositive. The chain joins TRBV10-1 to TRBJ2-6, with TRBD1 matching 12 bases. Here the CDR3 reads CASSESGDRGPGANVLTF. In DNA form, the CDR3 reads TGCGCCAGCAGTGAGTCAGGGGACAGGGGGCCTGGGGCCAACGTCCTGACTTTC.